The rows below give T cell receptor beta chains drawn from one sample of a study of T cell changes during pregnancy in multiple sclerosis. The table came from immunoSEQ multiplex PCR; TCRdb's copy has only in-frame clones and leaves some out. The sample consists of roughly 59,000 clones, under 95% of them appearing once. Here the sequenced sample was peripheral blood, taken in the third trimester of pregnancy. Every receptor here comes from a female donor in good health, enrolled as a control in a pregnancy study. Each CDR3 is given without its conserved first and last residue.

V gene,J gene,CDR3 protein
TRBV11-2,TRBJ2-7,ASSLVGQTAYEQY
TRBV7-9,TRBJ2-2,AIPDRPSNTGELF
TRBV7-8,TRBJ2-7,ASSLAQGTYEQY
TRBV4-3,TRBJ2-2,ASSQGEDRVGELF
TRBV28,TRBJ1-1,ASSLWLSGSSRNTEAF
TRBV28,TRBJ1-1,ASNTPVGGSTEAF
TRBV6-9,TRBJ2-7,ASSSGQGGLLSYEQY
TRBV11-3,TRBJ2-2,ASSLAANTGELF
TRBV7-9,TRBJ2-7,ASSSGTTYEQY
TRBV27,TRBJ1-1,ASSARQGAISTEAF
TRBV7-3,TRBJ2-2,ASSLLAGEFGELF
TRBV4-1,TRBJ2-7,ASSQDAGGTYEQY
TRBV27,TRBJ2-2,ASSLGSGGPGDTGELF
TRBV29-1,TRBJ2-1,SVESVSLTGEQF
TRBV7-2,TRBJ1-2,ASSLSQTGFSYGYT